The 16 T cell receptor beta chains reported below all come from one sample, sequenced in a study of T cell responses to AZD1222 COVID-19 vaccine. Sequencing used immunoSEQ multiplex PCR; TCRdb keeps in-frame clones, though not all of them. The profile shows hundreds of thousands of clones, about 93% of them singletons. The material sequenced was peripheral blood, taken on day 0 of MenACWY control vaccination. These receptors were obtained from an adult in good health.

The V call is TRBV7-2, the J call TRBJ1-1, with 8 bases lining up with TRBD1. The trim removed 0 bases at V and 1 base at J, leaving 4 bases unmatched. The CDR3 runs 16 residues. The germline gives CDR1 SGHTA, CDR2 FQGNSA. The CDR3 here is CASSLAYGTGNTEAFF. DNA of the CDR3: TGTGCCAGCAGCTTAGCTTACGGGACAGGGAACACTGAAGCTTTCTTT.

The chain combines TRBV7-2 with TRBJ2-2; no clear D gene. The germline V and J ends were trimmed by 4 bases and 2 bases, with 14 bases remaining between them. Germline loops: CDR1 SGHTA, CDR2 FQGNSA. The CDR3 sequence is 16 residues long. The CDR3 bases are TGTGCCAGCAGCTCGATTGGCCAGCATAACACCGGGGAGCTGTTTTTT. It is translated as CASSSIGQHNTGELFF. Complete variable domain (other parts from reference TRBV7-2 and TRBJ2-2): GAGVSQSPSNKVTEKGKDVELRCDPISGHTALYWYRQSLGQGLEFLIYFQGNSAPDKSGLPSDRFSAERTGGSVSTLTIQRTQQEDSAVYLCASSSIGQHNTGELFFGEGSRLTVL.

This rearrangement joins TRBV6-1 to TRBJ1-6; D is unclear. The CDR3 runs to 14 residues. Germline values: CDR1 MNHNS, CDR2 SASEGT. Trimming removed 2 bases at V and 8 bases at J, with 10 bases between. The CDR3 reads CASSERWRDSPLHF. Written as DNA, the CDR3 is TGTGCCAGCAGTGAAAGGTGGAGGGATTCACCCCTCCACTTT.

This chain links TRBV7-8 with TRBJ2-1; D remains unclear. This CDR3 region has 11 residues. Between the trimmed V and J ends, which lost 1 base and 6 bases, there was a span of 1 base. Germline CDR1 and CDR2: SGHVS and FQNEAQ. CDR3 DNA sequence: TGTGCCAGCAGCTTAGTCAATGAGCAGTTCTTC. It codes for CASSLVNEQFF. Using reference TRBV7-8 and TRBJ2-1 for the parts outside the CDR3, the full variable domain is GAGVSQSPRYKVAKRGQDVALRCDPISGHVSLFWYQQALGQGPEFLTYFQNEAQLDKSGLPSDRFFAERPEGSVSTLKIQRTQQEDSAVYLCASSLVNEQFFGPGTRLTVL.

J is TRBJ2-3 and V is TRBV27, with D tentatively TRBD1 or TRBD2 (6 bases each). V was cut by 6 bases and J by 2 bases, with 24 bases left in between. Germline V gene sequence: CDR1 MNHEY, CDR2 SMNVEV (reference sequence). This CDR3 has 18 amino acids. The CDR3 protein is CASSKLGAGFLLTDTQYF. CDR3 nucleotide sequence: TGTGCCAGCAGCAAACTGGGGGCGGGGTTCCTACTCACAGATACGCAGTATTTT.

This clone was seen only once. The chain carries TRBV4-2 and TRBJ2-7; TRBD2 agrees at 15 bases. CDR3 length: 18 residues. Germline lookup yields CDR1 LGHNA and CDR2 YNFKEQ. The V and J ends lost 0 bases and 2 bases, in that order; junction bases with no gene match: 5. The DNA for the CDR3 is TGTGCCAGCAGCCAAGACCGGCGGACTAGCGGGGGGGCCTACGAGCAGTACTTC. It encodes CASSQDRRTSGGAYEQYF.

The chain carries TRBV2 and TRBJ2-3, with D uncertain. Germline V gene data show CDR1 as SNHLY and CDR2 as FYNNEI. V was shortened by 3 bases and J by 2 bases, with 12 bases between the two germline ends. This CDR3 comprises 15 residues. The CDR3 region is CASSERTPYTDTQYF. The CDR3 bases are TGTGCCAGCAGTGAGAGGACCCCTTACACAGATACGCAGTATTTT.

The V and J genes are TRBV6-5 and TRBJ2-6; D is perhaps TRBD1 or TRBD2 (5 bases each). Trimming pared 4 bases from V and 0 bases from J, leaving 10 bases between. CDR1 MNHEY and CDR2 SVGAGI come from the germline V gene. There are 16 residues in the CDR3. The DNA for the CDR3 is TGTGCCAGCAGTTCCTGGGGGAGCTCTGGGGCCAACGTCCTGACTTTC. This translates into CASSSWGSSGANVLTF.

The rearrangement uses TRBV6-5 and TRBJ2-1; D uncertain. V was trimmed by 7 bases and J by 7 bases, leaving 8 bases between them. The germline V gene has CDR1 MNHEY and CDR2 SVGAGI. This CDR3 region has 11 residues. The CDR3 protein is CASKGRNEQFF. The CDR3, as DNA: TGTGCCAGCAAGGGAAGGAATGAGCAGTTCTTC.

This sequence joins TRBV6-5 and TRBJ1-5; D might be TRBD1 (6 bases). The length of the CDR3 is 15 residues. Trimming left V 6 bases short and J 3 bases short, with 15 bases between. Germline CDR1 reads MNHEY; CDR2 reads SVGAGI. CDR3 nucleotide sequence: TGTGCCAGCAGCCAACAGGGTTTGCCCAATCAGCCCCAGCATTTT. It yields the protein CASSQQGLPNQPQHF.

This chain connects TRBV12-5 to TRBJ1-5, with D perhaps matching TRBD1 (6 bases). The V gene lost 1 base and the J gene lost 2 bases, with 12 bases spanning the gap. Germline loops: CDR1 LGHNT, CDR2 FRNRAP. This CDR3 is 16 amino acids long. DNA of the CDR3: TGTGCTAGTGGTTTGGAGACAGGTGGAGGCAATCAGCCCCAGCATTTT. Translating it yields CASGLETGGGNQPQHF. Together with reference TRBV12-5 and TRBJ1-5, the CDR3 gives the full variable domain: DARVTQTPRHKVTEMGQEVTMRCQPILGHNTVFWYRQTMMQGLELLAYFRNRAPLDDSGMPKDRFSAEMPDATLATLKIQPSEPRDSAVYFCASGLETGGGNQPQHFGDGTRLSIL.

CDR3 in DNA: TGTGCCAGCAGCTTACCGGGACAGGGGGTTGGCACTGAAGCTTTCTTT. Translated: CASSLPGQGVGTEAFF. The chain is built from TRBV5-5 and TRBJ1-1; 11 nucleotides match TRBD1. This CDR3 region has 16 residues. Trimming cost V 2 bases and J 4 bases; bases outside gene matches: 7. Germline lookup yields CDR1 SGHKS and CDR2 YYEKEE (reference sequence).

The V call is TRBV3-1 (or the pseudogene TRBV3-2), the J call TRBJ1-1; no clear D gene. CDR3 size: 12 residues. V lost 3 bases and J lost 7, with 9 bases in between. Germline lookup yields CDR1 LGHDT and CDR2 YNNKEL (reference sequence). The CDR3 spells CASSHTQFEAFF. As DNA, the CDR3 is TGTGCCAGCAGCCACACACAGTTTGAAGCTTTCTTT.

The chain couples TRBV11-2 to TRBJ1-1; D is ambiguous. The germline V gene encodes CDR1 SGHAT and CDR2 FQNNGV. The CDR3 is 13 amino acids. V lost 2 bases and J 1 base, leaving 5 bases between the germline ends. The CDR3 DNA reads TGTGCCAGCAGCTTAAGTCAGAACACTGAAGCTTTCTTT. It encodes CASSLSQNTEAFF.

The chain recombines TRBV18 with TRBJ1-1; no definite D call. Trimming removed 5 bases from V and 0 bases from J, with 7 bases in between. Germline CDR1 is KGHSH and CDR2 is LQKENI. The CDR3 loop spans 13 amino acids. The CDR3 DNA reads TGTGCCAGCTCAGGCGGGGTGAACACTGAAGCTTTCTTT. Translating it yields CASSGGVNTEAFF.

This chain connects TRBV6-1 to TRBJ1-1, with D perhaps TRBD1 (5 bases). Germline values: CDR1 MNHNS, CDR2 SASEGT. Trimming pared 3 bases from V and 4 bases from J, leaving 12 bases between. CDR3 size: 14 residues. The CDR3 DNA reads TGTGCCAGCAGTGAGAGGGGTGGTAGCACTGAAGCTTTCTTT. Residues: CASSERGGSTEAFF.